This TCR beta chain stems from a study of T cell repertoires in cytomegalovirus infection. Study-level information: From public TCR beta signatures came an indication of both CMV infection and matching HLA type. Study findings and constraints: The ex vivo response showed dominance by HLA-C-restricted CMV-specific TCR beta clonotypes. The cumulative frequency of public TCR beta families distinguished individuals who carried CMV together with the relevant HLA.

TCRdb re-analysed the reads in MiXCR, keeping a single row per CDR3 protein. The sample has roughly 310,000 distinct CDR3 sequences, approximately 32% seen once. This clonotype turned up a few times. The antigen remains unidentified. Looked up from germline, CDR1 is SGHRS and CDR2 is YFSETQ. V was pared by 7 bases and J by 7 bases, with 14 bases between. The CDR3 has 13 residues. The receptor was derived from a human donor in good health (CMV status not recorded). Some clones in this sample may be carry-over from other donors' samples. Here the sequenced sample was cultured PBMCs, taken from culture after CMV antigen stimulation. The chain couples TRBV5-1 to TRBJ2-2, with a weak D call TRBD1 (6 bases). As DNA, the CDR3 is TGCGCCAGCGGACAGCGATCCGGCGGGGAGCTGTTTTTT. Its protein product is CASGQRSGGELFF.